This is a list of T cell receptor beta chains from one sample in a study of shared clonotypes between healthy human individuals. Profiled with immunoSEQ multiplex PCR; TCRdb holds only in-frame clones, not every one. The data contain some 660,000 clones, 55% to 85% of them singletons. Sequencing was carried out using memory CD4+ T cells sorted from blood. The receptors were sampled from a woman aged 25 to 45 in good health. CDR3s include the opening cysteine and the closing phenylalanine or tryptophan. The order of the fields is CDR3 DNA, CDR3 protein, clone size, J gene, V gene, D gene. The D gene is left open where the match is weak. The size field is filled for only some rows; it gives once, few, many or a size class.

TGTGCCAGCAGTGTTGGGGTGATCTATGGCTACACCTTC	CASSVGVIYGYTF	.	TRBJ1-2	TRBV2	.
TGTGCCAGCAGGGGGACAGGGGGGAGGAACACTGAAGCTTTCTTT	CASRGTGGRNTEAFF	.	TRBJ1-1	TRBV28	TRBD1
TGTGCCAGCAGTGAATGGGGTCGCGGGACCGGGGAGCTGTTTTTT	CASSEWGRGTGELFF	.	TRBJ2-2	TRBV25-1	.
TGTGCCAGCAGTTTGGAGGGCCCGAACACTGAAGCTTTCTTT	CASSLEGPNTEAFF	.	TRBJ1-1	TRBV28	.
TGTGCCAGCAGTTTACTAGCGGGACGGAATGAGCAGTTCTTC	CASSLLAGRNEQFF	.	TRBJ2-1	TRBV28	TRBD2
TGCGCCAGCAGCCTAGGGACAGGGGGATTCGCCGGGGAGCTGTTTTTT	CASSLGTGGFAGELFF	once	TRBJ2-2	TRBV4-1	TRBD1
TGTGCCAGCACCGCGGGTTTGGGGACCGGGGAGCTGTTTTTT	CASTAGLGTGELFF	.	TRBJ2-2	TRBV27	.
TGCGCCAGCAAACCCGGGACGGATGGAAACACCATATATTTT	CASKPGTDGNTIYF	.	TRBJ1-3	TRBV5-1	.
TGTGCCAGCAGTCCAAAGACAGGGGATGTTTATGGCTACACCTTC	CASSPKTGDVYGYTF	.	TRBJ1-2	TRBV25-1	TRBD1
TGTGCCAGCAGTGAATTTGGGGTTTTGGGTCAGCCCCAGCATTTT	CASSEFGVLGQPQHF	.	TRBJ1-5	TRBV2	.
TGCGCCAGCAGCCAACGGTGGGTTTACAATGAGCAGTTCTTC	CASSQRWVYNEQFF	.	TRBJ2-1	TRBV4-1	.
TGTGCCACCATAGAGACAGCGAGCTCCTACGAGCAGTACTTC	CATIETASSYEQYF	.	TRBJ2-7	TRBV2	.
TGTGCCAGCAGCTCGGGACCGTCAGGGGGCCCCAGCACCGGGGAGCTGTTTTTT	CASSSGPSGGPSTGELFF	.	TRBJ2-2	TRBV7-3	TRBD1
TGTGCCAGCAGTGAAACCGGGGACAGCTATAATTCACCCCTCCACTTT	CASSETGDSYNSPLHF	.	TRBJ1-6	TRBV25-1	TRBD1
TGCGCCAGCAGCTTACCTTCCGGGACAGGGGGCGACGAGCAGTACTTC	CASSLPSGTGGDEQYF	.	TRBJ2-7	TRBV5-1	TRBD1
TGTGCCAGCAGTGAAGCATTACTGGGGGGCCGGGACACCATATATTTT	CASSEALLGGRDTIYF	once	TRBJ1-3	TRBV6-1	.